Sequencing of this TCR beta chain was carried out in a study of blood T cell repertoires in COVID-19. Study in general: Acute and convalescent COVID-19 specimens originated in the United States, Italy and Spain. From T cells, B-cell-depleted T cells, or PBMCs came the material, which was cDNA or gDNA.

The germline V gene has CDR1 MGHRA and CDR2 YSYEKL. The CDR3 runs to 17 residues. Trimming at V came to 1 base and at J to 6 bases, leaving 14 bases not matched to a gene. In the original processing: Scientists estimated how many nucleated cells there were by amplifying reference gene primers. Profiled with immunoSEQ multiplex PCR; TCRdb holds only in-frame clones, not every one. D and trimming were read from the DNA, whereas the V and J calls and clone size are those reported in that table. The sample lists approximately 260,000 clones, around 90% seen once, with roughly 10% in the top ten. This clone was detected a few times.

The V call is TRBV4-1, the J call TRBJ1-1; 7 nucleotides align to TRBD1. This receptor was obtained from a woman in her 70s with COVID-19, enrolled during active disease. Sequencing was performed on peripheral blood. The CDR3 sequence: CASSQVAQGLNGAEAFF. CDR3 nucleotides: TGCGCCAGCAGCCAAGTTGCACAGGGGCTGAACGGCGCTGAAGCTTTCTTT.